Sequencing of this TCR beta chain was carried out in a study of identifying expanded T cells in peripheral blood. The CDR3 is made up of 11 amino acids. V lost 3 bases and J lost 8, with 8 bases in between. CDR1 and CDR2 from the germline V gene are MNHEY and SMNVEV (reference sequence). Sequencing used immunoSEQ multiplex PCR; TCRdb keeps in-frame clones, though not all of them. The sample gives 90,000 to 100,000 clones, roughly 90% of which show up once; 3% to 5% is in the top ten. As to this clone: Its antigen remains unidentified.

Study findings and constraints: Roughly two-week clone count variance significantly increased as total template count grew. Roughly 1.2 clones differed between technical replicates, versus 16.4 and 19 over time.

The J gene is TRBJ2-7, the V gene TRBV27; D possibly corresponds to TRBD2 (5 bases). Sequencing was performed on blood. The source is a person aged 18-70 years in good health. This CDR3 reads CASSFSGKQYF. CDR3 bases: TGTGCCAGCAGTTTTTCGGGAAAGCAGTACTTC.